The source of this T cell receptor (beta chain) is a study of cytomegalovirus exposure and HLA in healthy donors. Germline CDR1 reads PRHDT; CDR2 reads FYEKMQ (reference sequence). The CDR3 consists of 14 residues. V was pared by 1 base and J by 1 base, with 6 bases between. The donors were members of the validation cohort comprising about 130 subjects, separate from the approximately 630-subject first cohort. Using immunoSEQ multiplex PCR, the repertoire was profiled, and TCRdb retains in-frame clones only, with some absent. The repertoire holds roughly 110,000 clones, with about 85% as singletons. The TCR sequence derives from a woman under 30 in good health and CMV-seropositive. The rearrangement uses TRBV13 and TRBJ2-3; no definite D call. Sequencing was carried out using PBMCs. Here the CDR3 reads CASSLVSGTDTQYF. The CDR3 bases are TGTGCCAGCAGCTTAGTTTCTGGCACAGATACGCAGTATTTT.